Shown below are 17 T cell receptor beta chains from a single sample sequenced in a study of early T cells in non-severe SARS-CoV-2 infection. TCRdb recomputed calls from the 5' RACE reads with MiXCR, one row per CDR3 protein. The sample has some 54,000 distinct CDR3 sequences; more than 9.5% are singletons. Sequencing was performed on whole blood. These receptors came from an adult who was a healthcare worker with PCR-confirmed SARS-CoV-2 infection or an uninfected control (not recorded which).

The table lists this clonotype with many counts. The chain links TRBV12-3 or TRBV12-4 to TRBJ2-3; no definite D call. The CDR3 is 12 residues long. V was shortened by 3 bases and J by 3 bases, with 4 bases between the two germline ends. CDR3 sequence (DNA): TGTGCCAGCAGTTTTAGGACAGATACGCAGTATTTT. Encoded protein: CASSFRTDTQYF.

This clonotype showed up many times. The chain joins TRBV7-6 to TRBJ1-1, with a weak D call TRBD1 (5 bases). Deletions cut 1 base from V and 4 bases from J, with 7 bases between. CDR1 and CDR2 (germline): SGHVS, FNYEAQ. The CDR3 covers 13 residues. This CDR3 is CASSLGGFTEAFF. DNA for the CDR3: TGTGCCAGCAGCTTAGGGGGGTTCACTGAAGCTTTCTTT.

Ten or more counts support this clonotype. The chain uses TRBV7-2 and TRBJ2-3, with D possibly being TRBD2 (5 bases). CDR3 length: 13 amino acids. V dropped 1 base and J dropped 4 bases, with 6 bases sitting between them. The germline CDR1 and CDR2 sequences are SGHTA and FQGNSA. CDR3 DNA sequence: TGTGCCAGCAGCTTAGGGACTTCAGATACGCAGTATTTT. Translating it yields CASSLGTSDTQYF.

The CDR3 region has the DNA TGCGCCAGCAGCCCAGGGAACCACAATGAGCAGTTCTTC. Protein: CASSPGNHNEQFF. The J gene is TRBJ2-1, the V gene TRBV5-1; D might be TRBD1 (5 bases). Germline V gives CDR1 SGHRS, CDR2 YFSETQ. Trimming took 4 bases from V and 5 from J, leaving 10 bases between them. The CDR3 covers 13 residues.

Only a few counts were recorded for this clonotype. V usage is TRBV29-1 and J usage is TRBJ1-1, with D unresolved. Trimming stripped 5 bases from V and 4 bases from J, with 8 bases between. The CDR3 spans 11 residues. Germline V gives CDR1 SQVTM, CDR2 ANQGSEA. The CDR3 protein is CSVQRGTEAFF. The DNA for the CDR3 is TGCAGCGTTCAAAGAGGCACTGAAGCTTTCTTT.

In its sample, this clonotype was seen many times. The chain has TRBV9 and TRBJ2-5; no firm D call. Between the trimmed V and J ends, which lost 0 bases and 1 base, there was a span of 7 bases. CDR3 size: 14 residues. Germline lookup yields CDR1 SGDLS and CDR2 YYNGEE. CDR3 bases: TGTGCCAGCAGCGTAGGAGAGATCCAAGAGACCCAGTACTTC. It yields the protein CASSVGEIQETQYF.

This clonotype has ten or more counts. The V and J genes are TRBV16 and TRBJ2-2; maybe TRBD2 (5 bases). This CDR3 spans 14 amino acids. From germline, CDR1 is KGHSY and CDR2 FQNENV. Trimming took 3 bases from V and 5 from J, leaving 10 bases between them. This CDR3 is CASSQGTGTGELFF. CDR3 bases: TGTGCCAGCAGCCAGGGCACGGGGACCGGGGAGCTGTTTTTT.

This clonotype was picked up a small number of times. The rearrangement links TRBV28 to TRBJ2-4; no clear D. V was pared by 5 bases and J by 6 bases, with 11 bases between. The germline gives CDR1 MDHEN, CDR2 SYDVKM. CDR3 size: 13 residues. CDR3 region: CASSPSRLNIQYF. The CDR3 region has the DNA TGTGCCAGCAGTCCAAGTCGATTAAACATTCAGTACTTC.

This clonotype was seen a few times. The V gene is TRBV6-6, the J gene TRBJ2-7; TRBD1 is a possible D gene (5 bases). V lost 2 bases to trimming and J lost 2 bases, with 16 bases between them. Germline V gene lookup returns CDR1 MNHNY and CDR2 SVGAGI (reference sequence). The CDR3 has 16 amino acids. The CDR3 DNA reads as TGTGCCAGCAGTTACGGGCCAGGGATGGGTGCCTACGAGCAGTACTTC. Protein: CASSYGPGMGAYEQYF.

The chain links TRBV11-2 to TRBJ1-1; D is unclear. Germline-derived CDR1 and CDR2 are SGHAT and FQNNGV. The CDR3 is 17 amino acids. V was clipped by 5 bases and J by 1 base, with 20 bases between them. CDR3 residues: CASSPSYRRLENTEAFF. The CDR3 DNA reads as TGTGCCAGCAGCCCATCTTATAGGCGGTTGGAGAACACTGAAGCTTTCTTT.

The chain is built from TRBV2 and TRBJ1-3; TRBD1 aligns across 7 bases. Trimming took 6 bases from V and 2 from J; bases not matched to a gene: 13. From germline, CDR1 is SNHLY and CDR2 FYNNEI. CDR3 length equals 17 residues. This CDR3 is CASRIRQGQRAGNTIYF. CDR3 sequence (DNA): TGTGCCAGCAGGATCCGACAGGGTCAGAGGGCTGGAAACACCATATATTTT.

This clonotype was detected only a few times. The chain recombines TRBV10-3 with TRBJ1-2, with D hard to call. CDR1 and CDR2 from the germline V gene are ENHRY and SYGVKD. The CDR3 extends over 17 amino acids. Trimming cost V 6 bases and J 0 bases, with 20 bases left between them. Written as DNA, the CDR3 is TGTGCCATCAGCCTTTATAGGTCGGGTGGTACTAACTATGGCTACACCTTC. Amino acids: CAISLYRSGGTNYGYTF.

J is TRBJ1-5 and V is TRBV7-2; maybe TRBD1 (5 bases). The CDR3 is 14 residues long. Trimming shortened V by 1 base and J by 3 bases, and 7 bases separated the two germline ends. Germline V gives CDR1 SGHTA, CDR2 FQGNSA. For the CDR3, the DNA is TGTGCCAGCAGCTTAGGACAGCCCAATCAGCCCCAGCATTTT. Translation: CASSLGQPNQPQHF.

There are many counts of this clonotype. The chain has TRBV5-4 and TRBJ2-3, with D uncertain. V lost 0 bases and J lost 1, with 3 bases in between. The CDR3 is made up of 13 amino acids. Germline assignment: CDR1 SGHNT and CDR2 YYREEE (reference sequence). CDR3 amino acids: CASSLDGTDTQYF. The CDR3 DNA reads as TGTGCCAGCAGCTTGGACGGCACAGATACGCAGTATTTT.

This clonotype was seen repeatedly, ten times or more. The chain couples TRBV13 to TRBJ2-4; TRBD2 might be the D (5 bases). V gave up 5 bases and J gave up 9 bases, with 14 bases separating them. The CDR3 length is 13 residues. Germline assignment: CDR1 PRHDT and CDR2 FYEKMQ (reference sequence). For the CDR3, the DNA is TGTGCCAGCAGCCGGACTGACCAGAGCATTCAGTACTTC. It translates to CASSRTDQSIQYF.

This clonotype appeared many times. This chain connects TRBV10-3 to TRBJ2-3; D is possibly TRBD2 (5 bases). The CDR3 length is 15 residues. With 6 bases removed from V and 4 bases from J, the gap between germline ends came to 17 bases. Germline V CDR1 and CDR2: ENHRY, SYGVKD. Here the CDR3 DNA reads TGTGCCATCAGCACTCGGACTCGACTGGCAGATACGCAGTATTTT. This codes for CAISTRTRLADTQYF.

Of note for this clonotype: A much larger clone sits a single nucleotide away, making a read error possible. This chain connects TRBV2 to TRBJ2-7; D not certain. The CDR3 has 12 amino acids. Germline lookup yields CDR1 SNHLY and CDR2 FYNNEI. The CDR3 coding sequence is TGTGACAGCAGTCCAAACTCTTACGAGCAGTACTTC. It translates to CDSSPNSYEQYF.